The subject of this entry is one TCR beta chain. The antigen is unknown. This record belongs to a study of shared clonotypes between healthy human individuals. From germline, CDR1 is DFQATT and CDR2 SNEGSKA (reference sequence). Trimming stripped 2 bases from V and 9 bases from J, with 8 bases between. This CDR3 region has 10 residues. Findings and limits, study-wide: In a handful of donors, about 5% of naive CD4 clonotypes appeared in common.

Profiled with immunoSEQ multiplex PCR; TCRdb holds only in-frame clones, not every one. The sample lists 1,500,000 or so clones; approximately 98.5% were seen once. Sequenced: naive CD4+ T cells sorted from blood. Described subset: CD45RA+ positively selected. The J gene is TRBJ2-7, the V gene TRBV20-1; D gene uncertain. The sequence came from a young man in good health. The CDR3 sequence: CSARSHGQYF. CDR3 nucleotide sequence: TGCAGTGCTAGATCACACGGGCAGTACTTC.